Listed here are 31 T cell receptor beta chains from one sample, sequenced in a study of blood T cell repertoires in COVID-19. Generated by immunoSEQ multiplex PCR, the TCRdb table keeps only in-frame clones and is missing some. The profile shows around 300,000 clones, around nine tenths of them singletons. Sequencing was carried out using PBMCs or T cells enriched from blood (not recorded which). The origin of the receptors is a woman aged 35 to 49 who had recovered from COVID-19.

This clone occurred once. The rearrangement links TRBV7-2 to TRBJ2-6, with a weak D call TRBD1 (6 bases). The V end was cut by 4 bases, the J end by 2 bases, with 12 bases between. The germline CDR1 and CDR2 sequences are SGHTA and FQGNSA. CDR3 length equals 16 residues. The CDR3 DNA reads TGTGCCAGCAGCTCACAGGGTCTAACTGGGGCCAACGTCCTGACTTTC. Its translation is CASSSQGLTGANVLTF.

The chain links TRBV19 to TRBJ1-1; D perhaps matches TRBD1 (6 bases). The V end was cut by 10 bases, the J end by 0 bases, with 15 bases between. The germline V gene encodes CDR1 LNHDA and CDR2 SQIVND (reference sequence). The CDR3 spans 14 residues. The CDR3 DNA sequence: TGTGCCACCTCTCCGGGACACTTGAACACTGAAGCTTTCTTT. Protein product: CATSPGHLNTEAFF.

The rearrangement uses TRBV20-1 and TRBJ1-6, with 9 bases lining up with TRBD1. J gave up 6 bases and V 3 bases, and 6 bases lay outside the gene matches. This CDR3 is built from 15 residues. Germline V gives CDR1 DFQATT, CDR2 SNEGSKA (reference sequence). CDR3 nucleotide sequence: TGCAGTGCTAGTGCACAGGGGGCAGGTAATTCACCCCTCCACTTT. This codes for CSASAQGAGNSPLHF.

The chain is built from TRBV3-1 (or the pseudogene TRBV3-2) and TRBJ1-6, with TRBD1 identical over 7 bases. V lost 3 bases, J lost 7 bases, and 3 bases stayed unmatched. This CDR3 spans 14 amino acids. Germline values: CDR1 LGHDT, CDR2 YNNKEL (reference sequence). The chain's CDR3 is CASSHGTENSPLHF. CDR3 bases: TGTGCCAGCAGCCACGGGACAGAAAATTCACCCCTCCACTTT.

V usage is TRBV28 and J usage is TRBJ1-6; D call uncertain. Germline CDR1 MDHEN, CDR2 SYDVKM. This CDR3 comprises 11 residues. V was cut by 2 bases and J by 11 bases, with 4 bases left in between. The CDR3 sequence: CASSLTAPLHF. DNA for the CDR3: TGTGCCAGCAGTTTAACAGCACCCCTCCACTTT.

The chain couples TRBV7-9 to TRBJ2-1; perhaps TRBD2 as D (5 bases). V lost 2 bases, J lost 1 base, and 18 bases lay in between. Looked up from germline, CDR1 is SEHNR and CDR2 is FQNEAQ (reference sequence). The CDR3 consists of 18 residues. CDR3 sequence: CASSLSGIAYPSYNEQFF. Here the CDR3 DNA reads TGTGCCAGCAGCTTATCGGGGATTGCATATCCATCCTACAATGAGCAGTTCTTC.

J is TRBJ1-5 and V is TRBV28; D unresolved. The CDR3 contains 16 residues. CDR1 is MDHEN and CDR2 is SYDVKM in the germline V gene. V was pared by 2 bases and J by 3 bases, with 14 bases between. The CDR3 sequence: CASSLGGNPYNQPQHF. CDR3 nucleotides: TGTGCCAGCAGTTTAGGAGGGAATCCTTACAATCAGCCCCAGCATTTT.

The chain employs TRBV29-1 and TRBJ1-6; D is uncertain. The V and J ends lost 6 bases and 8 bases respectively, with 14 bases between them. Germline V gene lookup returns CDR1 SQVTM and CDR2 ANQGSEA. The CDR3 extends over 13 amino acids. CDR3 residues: CSVSSTVDSPLHF. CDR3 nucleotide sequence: TGCAGCGTCTCTTCCACAGTGGATTCACCCCTCCACTTT. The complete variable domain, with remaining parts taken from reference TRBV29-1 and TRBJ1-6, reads SAVISQKPSRDICQRGTSLTIQCQVDSQVTMMFWYRQQPGQSLTLIATANQGSEATYESGFVIDKFPISRPNLTFSTLTVSNMSPEDSSIYLCSVSSTVDSPLHFGNGTRLTVT.

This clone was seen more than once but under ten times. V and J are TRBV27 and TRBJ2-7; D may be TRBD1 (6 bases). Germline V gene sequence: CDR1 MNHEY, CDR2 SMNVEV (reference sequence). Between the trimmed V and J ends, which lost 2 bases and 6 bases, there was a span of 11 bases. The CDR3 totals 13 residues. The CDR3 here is CASSLEARGEQYF. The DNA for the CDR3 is TGTGCCAGCAGTTTAGAGGCCAGGGGCGAGCAGTACTTC.

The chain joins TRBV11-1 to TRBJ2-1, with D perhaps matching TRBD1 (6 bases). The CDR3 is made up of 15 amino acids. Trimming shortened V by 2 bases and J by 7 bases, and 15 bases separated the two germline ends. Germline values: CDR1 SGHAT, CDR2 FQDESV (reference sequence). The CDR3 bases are TGTGCCAGCAGCTTACCTGGTAAGAGGGGGAATGAGCAGTTCTTC. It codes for CASSLPGKRGNEQFF.

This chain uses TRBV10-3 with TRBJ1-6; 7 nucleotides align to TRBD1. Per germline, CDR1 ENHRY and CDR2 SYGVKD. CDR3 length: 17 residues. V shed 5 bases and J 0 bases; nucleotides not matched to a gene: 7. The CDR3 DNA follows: TGTGCCATCAGTCGAGAGACAGGGACCTCCTATAATTCACCCCTCCACTTT. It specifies CAISRETGTSYNSPLHF.

This CDR3 is CASSQDKRTSGMEQFF. For the CDR3, the DNA is TGCGCCAGCAGCCAAGATAAAAGGACTAGCGGGATGGAGCAGTTCTTC. The chain is built from TRBV4-1 and TRBJ2-1, with TRBD2 identical over 12 bases. V gave up 0 bases and J gave up 10 bases; unmatched junction bases: 7. Germline values: CDR1 MGHRA, CDR2 YSYEKL. There are 16 residues in the CDR3.

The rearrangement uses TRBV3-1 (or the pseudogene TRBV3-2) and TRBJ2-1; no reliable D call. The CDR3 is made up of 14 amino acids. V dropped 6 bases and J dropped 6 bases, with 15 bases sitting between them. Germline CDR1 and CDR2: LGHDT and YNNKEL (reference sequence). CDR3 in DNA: TGTGCCAGCAGTCACATCGACAAATCCAATGAGCAGTTCTTC. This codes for CASSHIDKSNEQFF.

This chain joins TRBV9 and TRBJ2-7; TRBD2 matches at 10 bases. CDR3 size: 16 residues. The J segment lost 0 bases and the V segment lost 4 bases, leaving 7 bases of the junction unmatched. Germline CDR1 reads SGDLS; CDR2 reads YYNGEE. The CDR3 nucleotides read TGTGCCAGCAGCCCGAGCGGGGGGGCAGTCTCCTACGAGCAGTACTTC. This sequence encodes CASSPSGGAVSYEQYF. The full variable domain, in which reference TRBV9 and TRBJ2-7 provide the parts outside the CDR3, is DSGVTQTPKHLITATGQRVTLRCSPRSGDLSVYWYQQSLDQGLQFLIQYYNGEERAKGNILERFSAQQFPDLHSELNLSSLELGDSALYFCASSPSGGAVSYEQYFGPGTRLTVT.

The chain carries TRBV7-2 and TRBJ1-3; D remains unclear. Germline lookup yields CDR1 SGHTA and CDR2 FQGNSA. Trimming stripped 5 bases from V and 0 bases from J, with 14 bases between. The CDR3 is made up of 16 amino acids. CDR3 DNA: TGTGCCAGCAGCCTAGGGCCTCCGAACTCTGGAAACACCATATATTTT. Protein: CASSLGPPNSGNTIYF. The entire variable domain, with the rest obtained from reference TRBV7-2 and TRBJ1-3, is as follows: GAGVSQSPSNKVTEKGKDVELRCDPISGHTALYWYRQSLGQGLEFLIYFQGNSAPDKSGLPSDRFSAERTGGSVSTLTIQRTQQEDSAVYLCASSLGPPNSGNTIYFGEGSWLTVV.

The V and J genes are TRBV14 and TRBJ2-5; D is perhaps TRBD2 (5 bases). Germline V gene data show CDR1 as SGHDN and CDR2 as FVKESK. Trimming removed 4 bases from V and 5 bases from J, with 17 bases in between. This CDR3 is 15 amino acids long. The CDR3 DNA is TGTGCCAGCAGCCGCCAATATAGCGTCGGGGAGACCCAGTACTTC. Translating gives CASSRQYSVGETQYF.

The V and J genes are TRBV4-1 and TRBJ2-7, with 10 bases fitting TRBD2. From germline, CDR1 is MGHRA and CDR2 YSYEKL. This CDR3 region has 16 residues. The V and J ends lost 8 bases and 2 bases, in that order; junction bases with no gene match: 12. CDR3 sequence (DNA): TGCGCCAGCTCTCTGAACATAGCGGGAGGCACCTACGAGCAGTACTTC. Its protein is CASSLNIAGGTYEQYF.

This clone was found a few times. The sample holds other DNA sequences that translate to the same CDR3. The CDR3 sequence is CASSSPPQETQYF. CDR3 DNA: TGTGCCAGCAGTTCTCCCCCTCAAGAGACCCAGTACTTC. The V gene is TRBV6-2 or TRBV6-3, the J gene TRBJ2-5; no reliable D call. The CDR3 spans 13 residues. Germline loops: CDR1 MNHEY, CDR2 SVGEGT. Deletions cut 4 bases from V and 2 bases from J, with 8 bases between.

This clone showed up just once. In DNA form, the CDR3 reads TGTGCCAGCAGTTTATTCCAGACAGGGTCGCATGGCTACACCTTC. It translates to CASSLFQTGSHGYTF. The rearrangement links TRBV27 to TRBJ1-2, with 7 nucleotides matching TRBD1. Germline assignment: CDR1 MNHEY and CDR2 SMNVEV (reference sequence). Trimming at V came to 1 base and at J to 6 bases, leaving 8 bases not matched to a gene. This CDR3 has 15 amino acids.

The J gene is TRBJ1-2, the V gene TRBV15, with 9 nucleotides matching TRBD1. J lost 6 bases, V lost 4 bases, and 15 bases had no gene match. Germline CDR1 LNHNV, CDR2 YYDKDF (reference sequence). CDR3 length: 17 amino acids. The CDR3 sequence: CATSNTPGQGLDDGYTF. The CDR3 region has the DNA TGTGCCACCAGCAACACTCCGGGACAGGGACTGGACGATGGCTACACCTTC. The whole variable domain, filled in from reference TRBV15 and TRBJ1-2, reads DAMVIQNPRYQVTQFGKPVTLSCSQTLNHNVMYWYQQKSSQAPKLLFHYYDKDFNNEADTPDNFQSRRPNTSFCFLDIRSPGLGDTAMYLCATSNTPGQGLDDGYTFGSGTRLTVV.

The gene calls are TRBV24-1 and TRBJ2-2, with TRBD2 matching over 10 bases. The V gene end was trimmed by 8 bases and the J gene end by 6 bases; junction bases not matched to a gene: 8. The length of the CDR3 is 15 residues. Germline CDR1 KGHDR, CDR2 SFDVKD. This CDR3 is CATKAGTSVAGELFF. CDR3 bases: TGTGCCACCAAAGCCGGGACTAGCGTTGCCGGGGAGCTGTTTTTT.

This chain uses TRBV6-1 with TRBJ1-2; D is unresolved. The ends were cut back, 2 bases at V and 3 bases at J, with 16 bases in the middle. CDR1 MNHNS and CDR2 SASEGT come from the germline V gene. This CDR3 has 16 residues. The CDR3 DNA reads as TGTGCCAGCAGTGAACAACATCAAAGCCAGGACTATGGCTACACCTTC. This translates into CASSEQHQSQDYGYTF.

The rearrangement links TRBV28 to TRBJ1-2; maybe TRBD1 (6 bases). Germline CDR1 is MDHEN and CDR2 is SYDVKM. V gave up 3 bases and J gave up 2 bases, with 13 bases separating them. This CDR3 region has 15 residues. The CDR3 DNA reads TGTGCCAGCAGTTTGGGGGGGGCGCAGAACTATGGCTACACCTTC. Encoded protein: CASSLGGAQNYGYTF.

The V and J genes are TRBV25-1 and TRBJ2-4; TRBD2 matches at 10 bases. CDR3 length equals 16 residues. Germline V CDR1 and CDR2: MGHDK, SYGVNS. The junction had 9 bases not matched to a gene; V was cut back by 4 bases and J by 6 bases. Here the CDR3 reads CASSGVEREGTNIQYF. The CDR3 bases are TGTGCCAGCAGTGGGGTAGAGCGGGAGGGAACAAACATTCAGTACTTC. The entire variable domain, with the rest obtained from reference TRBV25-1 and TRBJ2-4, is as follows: EADIYQTPRYLVIGTGKKITLECSQTMGHDKMYWYQQDPGMELHLIHYSYGVNSTEKGDLSSESTVSRIRTEHFPLTLESARPSHTSQYLCASSGVEREGTNIQYFGAGTRLSVL.

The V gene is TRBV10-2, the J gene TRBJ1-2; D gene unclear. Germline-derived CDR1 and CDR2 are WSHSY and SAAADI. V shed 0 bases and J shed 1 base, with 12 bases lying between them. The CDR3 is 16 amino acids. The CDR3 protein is CASSESPTLSNYGYTF. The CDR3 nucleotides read TGCGCCAGCAGTGAGTCGCCGACTCTTAGTAACTATGGCTACACCTTC.

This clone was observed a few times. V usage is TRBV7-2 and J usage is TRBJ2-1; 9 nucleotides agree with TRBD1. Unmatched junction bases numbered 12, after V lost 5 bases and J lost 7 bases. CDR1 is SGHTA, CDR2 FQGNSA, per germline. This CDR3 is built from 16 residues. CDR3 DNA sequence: TGTGCCAGCAGCCCTCCCTCCGGGACAGGGAAGAATGAGCAGTTCTTC. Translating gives CASSPPSGTGKNEQFF.

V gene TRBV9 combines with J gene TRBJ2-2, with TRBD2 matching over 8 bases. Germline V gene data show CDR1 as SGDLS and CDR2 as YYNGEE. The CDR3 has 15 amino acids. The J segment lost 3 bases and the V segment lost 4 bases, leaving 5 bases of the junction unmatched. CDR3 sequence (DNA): TGTGCCAGCAGCCCCCGGGGGGGGTACACCGGGGAGCTGTTTTTT. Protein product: CASSPRGGYTGELFF.

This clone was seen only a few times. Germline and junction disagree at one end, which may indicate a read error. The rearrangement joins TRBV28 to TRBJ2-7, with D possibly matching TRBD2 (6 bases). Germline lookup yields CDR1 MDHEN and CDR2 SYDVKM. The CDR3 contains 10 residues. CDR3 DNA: TGTGCCATTGGCCGGGACTCCGTTGAGTTC. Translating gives CAIGRDSVEF.

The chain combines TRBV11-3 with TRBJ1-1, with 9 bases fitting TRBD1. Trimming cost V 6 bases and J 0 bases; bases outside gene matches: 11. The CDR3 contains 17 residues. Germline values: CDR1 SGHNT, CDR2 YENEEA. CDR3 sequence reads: CASSPGTGRGMNTEAFF. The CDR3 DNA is TGTGCCAGCAGTCCCGGGACAGGGAGGGGCATGAACACTGAAGCTTTCTTT.

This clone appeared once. The CDR3 bases are TGCGCCAGCAGCTTGGAAGGGACAGGGAATGGCTACACCTTC. Translating gives CASSLEGTGNGYTF. The rearrangement uses TRBV5-1 and TRBJ1-2; 9 nucleotides line up with TRBD1. V shed 0 bases, J shed 6 bases, and the junction held 3 bases outside the gene matches. Per the germline V gene, CDR1 is SGHRS and CDR2 is YFSETQ. This CDR3 is built from 14 residues.

The CDR3 spells CASSLEGLPNYGYTF. The CDR3 DNA sequence: TGTGCCAGCAGCTTGGAGGGCCTCCCTAACTATGGCTACACCTTC. The genes are TRBV7-2 and TRBJ1-2, with D hard to call. The germline V gene encodes CDR1 SGHTA and CDR2 FQGNSA. V lost 3 bases, J lost 0 bases, and 11 bases lay in between. The CDR3 runs 15 residues.